This T cell receptor (beta chain) was sequenced for a study of cytomegalovirus exposure and HLA in healthy donors. Germline trimming cut 11 bases from V and 1 base from J; bases unmatched to any gene: 15. Looked up from germline, CDR1 is LNHDA and CDR2 is SQIVND (reference sequence). The length of the CDR3 is 16 residues. Primers for the PCR totalled 60 Vbeta and 13 Jbeta. TCRdb's table, derived via immunoSEQ multiplex PCR, lists solely in-frame clones and lacks some. The repertoire has 95,000 to 150,000 clones, about four fifths of them found once; the top ten carry 7.5% to 9%. The chain employs TRBV19 and TRBJ2-5; 8 bases agree with TRBD2. The source of this sequence is a female donor in good health and CMV-seropositive. What was sequenced was PBMCs. CDR3 DNA sequence: TGTGCCTGCGAGGGGTTAGCGGGGCCCCTCCAAGAGACCCAGTACTTC. Amino acids: CACEGLAGPLQETQYF.